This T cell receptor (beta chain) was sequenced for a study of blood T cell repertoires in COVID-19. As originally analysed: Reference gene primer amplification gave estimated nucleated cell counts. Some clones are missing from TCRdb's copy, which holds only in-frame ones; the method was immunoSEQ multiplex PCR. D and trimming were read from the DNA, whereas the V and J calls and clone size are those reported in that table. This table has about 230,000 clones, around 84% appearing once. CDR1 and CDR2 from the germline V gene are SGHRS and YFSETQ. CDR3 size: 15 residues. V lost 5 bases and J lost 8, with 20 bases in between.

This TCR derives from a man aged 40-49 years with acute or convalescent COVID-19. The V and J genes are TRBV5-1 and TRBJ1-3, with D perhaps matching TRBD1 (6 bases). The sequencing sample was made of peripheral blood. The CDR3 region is CASSSWGTSGDTIYF. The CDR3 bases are TGCGCCAGCAGTTCCTGGGGGACCTCAGGGGACACCATATATTTT. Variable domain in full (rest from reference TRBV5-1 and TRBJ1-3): KAGVTQTPRYLIKTRGQQVTLSCSPISGHRSVSWYQQTPGQGLQFLFEYFSETQRNKGNFPGRFSGRQFSNSRSEMNVSTLELGDSALYLCASSSWGTSGDTIYFGEGSWLTVV.